One and the same sample provided the 8 T cell receptor beta chains below, sequenced in a study of T cell responses to AZD1222 COVID-19 vaccine. TCRdb keeps only in-frame clones here, not all; method: immunoSEQ multiplex PCR. The sample shows roughly 80,000 clones, about 89% of them seen only once. The source material was peripheral blood, sampled on day 0 of MenACWY control vaccination. Receptor source: an adult in good health.

V gene TRBV7-9 combines with J gene TRBJ2-1; TRBD2 matches 7 bases. This CDR3 contains 16 residues. Germline CDR1 is SEHNR and CDR2 is FQNEAQ (reference sequence). After removal of 5 bases from V and 0 bases from J, the junction contained 7 bases not matched to a gene. The CDR3 region is CASSPGRVSSYNEQFF. The CDR3 coding sequence is TGTGCCAGCAGCCCTGGGAGGGTAAGCTCCTACAATGAGCAGTTCTTC.

The chain links TRBV15 to TRBJ2-2; 9 nucleotides align to TRBD1. The ends lost 1 base at V and 5 bases at J; junction bases unmatched: 2. This CDR3 is 15 amino acids long. Germline values: CDR1 LNHNV, CDR2 YYDKDF (reference sequence). The CDR3 here is CATSRGQGGTGELFF. In nucleotides, the CDR3 is TGTGCCACCAGCAGAGGACAGGGGGGAACCGGGGAGCTGTTTTTT.

This chain connects TRBV27 to TRBJ2-7; 8 nucleotides line up with TRBD2. This CDR3 has 14 amino acids. Germline loops: CDR1 MNHEY, CDR2 SMNVEV (reference sequence). Trimming cost V 5 bases and J 5 bases; bases outside gene matches: 8. CDR3: CASSPSGTRNEQYF. The CDR3 DNA reads TGTGCCAGCAGTCCCTCCGGGACTAGGAACGAGCAGTACTTC.

V gene TRBV2 combines with J gene TRBJ1-3; no firm D call. The V end was cut by 2 bases, the J end by 9 bases, with 8 bases between. CDR1 and CDR2 from the germline V gene are SNHLY and FYNNEI. The length of the CDR3 is 12 residues. The CDR3 DNA follows: TGTGCCAGCAGTGAACGAAATCCCACCATATATTTT. Residues: CASSERNPTIYF. The full variable domain, in which reference TRBV2 and TRBJ1-3 provide the parts outside the CDR3, is EPEVTQTPSHQVTQMGQEVILRCVPISNHLYFYWYRQILGQKVEFLVSFYNNEISEKSEIFDDQFSVERPDGSNFTLKIRSTKLEDSAMYFCASSERNPTIYFGEGSWLTVV.

The rearrangement joins TRBV3-1 (or the pseudogene TRBV3-2) to TRBJ1-2, with D uncertain. Germline lookup yields CDR1 LGHDT and CDR2 YNNKEL (reference sequence). CDR3 length: 14 residues. The ends were cut back, 0 bases at V and 7 bases at J, with 12 bases in the middle. CDR3 sequence reads: CASSQERGLGGYTF. CDR3 bases: TGTGCCAGCAGCCAAGAACGCGGGTTGGGTGGCTACACCTTC.

The CDR3: CATRFERAGVSYNEQFF. The DNA of the CDR3 is TGTGCCACCAGATTTGAGCGGGCCGGGGTCTCCTACAATGAGCAGTTCTTC. This sequence joins TRBV15 and TRBJ2-1; TRBD2 is a possible D gene (6 bases). Trimming removed 6 bases from V and 0 bases from J, with 18 bases in between. This CDR3 region has 17 residues. Germline CDR1 reads LNHNV; CDR2 reads YYDKDF (reference sequence).

The genes are TRBV19 and TRBJ1-5; D might be TRBD1 (6 bases). The CDR3 runs to 15 residues. Between the trimmed V and J ends, which lost 7 bases and 3 bases, there was a span of 16 bases. Looked up from germline, CDR1 is LNHDA and CDR2 is SQIVND (reference sequence). This chain's CDR3 is CASKGGGRFNQPQHF. For the CDR3, the DNA is TGTGCCAGTAAGGGAGGGGGTCGGTTCAATCAGCCCCAGCATTTT.

V is TRBV11-2 and J is TRBJ2-5, with D hard to call. Trimming took off 4 bases at V and 0 bases at J, with 6 bases between the two ends. CDR3 length equals 13 residues. Germline V gives CDR1 SGHAT, CDR2 FQNNGV. CDR3 residues: CASSYTNQETQYF. The CDR3 bases are TGTGCCAGCAGCTATACAAACCAAGAGACCCAGTACTTC.